A single sample gave rise to the 3 T cell receptor beta chains below, sequenced in a study of T cell responses to AZD1222 COVID-19 vaccine. TCRdb keeps only in-frame clones here, not all; method: immunoSEQ multiplex PCR. Of 85,000 to 130,000 clones in the sample, 85% to 90% were seen once. Sequencing was performed on peripheral blood, taken on day 0 of AZD1222 vaccination. These receptors were collected from an adult in good health.

This clone was seen a single time. V is TRBV5-1 and J is TRBJ2-7, with a possible D match to TRBD1 (5 bases). Germline CDR1 and CDR2: SGHRS and YFSETQ. V lost 5 bases and J lost 3, with 15 bases in between. The CDR3 contains 14 residues. The CDR3 DNA follows: TGCGCCAGCAGGATAGAGTCAGGGCGCTACGAGCAGTACTTC. Amino acids: CASRIESGRYEQYF. The full variable domain, completed using reference TRBV5-1 and TRBJ2-7, is KAGVTQTPRYLIKTRGQQVTLSCSPISGHRSVSWYQQTPGQGLQFLFEYFSETQRNKGNFPGRFSGRQFSNSRSEMNVSTLELGDSALYLCASRIESGRYEQYFGPGTRLTVT.

The chain employs TRBV6-6 and TRBJ1-3; TRBD1 agrees at 7 bases. Per germline, CDR1 MNHNY and CDR2 SVGAGI (reference sequence). V was pared by 2 bases and J by 4 bases, with 5 bases of the junction left unmatched. CDR3 size: 15 residues. CDR3 coding DNA: TGTGCCAGCAGTTACCAGACAGGGTCCGGAAACACCATATATTTT. Encoded protein: CASSYQTGSGNTIYF.

V and J are TRBV7-3 and TRBJ2-7, with D maybe TRBD2 (6 bases). CDR1 is SGHTA and CDR2 is FQGTGA in the germline V gene. V lost 5 bases to trimming and J lost 4 bases, with 15 bases between them. The CDR3 sequence is 14 residues long. CDR3 amino acids: CASSLGGVGYEQYF. The DNA for the CDR3 is TGTGCCAGCAGCCTGGGGGGAGTGGGGTACGAGCAGTACTTC.